Below, one TCR beta chain is given with its context. The specificity of this receptor is unknown. Base qualities are not recorded, but no much larger clone differs from it by a single base. The data derive from a study of T cell responses to AZD1222 COVID-19 vaccine (dated by TCRdb to the early 2020s). Background for the entire study: TCR sequencing was performed for more than 230 trial participants, of whom some 200 were given two doses of AZD1222 and around 25 were given two doses of MenACWY control vaccine. Trial participants were enrolled by age into subgroups of 18-55, 56-69 and 70-plus years, and 148, 28 and 57 TCR-sequenced participants, respectively, were included in these subgroups. Study-wide findings and limitations: After two AZD1222 doses, spike-specific TCR breadth and depth were significantly higher than at day 0 and than in MenACWY recipients. The vaccine-associated CD4 TCRs covered the entire spike protein, and the dominant responses fell in regions 160-218 and 743-854. Conclusions about previously exposed vaccinees are limited, since just five or six AZD1222 recipients were seropositive for SARS-CoV-2 at baseline. No day 14 peak-response samples were available, so repertoires were characterized only after the peak T cell response. Most participants were white British and females outnumbered males, and the authors suggested that clonal diversity may have been underestimated. In the small 56-69-year group, the increase in depth fell short of significance, most likely because of low power. Epitopes outside the regions mutated in the B.1.351 and B.1.1.7 variants were reportedly recognized by nearly half of the unique spike-specific TCRs.

The sample's time point, from its label and the paper: about 28 days (+/-7) after the second vaccine dose. AZD1222 recipients with second doses at about 4 weeks or about 12 weeks were pooled, because spike-specific TCR depth and breadth did not differ between schedules. Samples from vaccinated people were obtained from the UK trials COV001 and COV002, which included a single-blind randomized controlled phase 2/3 trial of AZD1222 (ChAdOx1 nCoV-19) in healthy adults. For TCRbeta chain sequencing, PBMC samples from trial participants were taken at day 0 and at day 28 after the second dose. There are 16 amino acids in the CDR3, from cysteine to phenylalanine inclusive. Here the CDR3 DNA is all that survives: 48 bases in frame from base 1. The junction shows trimming of 3 bases on V and 4 bases on J, and the gene matches do not reach 6 bases of it. CDR1 SGHAT and CDR2 FQNNGV are derived from the germline V gene.

The CDR3 regions of human TCRbeta chains were analyzed by immunosequencing. The study's processing was this. TCRs in the repertoires were compared against a reference library of SARS-CoV-2-specific TCRs that had been generated with the MIRA antigen-specificity platform. Breadth was defined as the fraction of unique TCRs that were SARS-CoV-2-associated, and depth was defined as the fraction of total T cells that were SARS-CoV-2-associated. Each spike-specific TCR was assigned to its reactive spike region and to a CD4 or CD8 class using the MIRA data. Log10-transformed breadth and depth values were compared by one-way ANOVA with Sidak's multiple comparisons tests. Held by TCRdb, this immuneACCESS table contains in-frame sequences only and omits some clones. Under half of the omission traces to an unresolved V gene where checked; the cause of the rest is unknown. From that table come the V and J calls and clone size; the DNA was used to work out D and trimming. For this sample there are tens of thousands of clones; 89% appear just once. The ten most abundant clones make up about 28% of the sample.

The sequence links TRBV11-2 to TRBJ2-1; 10 bases in the junction line up with TRBD2. Specimen: peripheral blood, collected 28 days after the second AZD1222 dose. The receptor was isolated from an adult who received the AZD1222 COVID-19 vaccine. This receptor has the CDR3 CASSLRAGGPYNEQFF. The nucleotide sequence is given as TGTGCCAGCAGCTTGAGAGCGGGAGGGCCTTACAATGAGCAGTTCTTC.